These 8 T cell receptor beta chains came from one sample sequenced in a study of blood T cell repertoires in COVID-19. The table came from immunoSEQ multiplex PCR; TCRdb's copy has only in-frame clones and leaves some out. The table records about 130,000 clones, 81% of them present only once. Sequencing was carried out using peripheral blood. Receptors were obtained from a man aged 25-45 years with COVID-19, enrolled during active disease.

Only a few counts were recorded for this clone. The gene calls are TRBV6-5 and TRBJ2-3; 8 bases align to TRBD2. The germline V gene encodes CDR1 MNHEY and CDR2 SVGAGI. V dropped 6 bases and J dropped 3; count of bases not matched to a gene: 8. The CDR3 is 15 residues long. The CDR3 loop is CASSPGLVTTDTQYF. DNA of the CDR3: TGTGCCAGCAGCCCGGGACTAGTCACGACAGATACGCAGTATTTT.

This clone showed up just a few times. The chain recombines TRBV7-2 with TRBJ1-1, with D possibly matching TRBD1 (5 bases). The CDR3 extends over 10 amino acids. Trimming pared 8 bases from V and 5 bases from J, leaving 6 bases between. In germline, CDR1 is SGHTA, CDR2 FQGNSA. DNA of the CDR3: TGTGCCAGCGGGGGGACTGAAGCTTTCTTT. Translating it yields CASGGTEAFF.

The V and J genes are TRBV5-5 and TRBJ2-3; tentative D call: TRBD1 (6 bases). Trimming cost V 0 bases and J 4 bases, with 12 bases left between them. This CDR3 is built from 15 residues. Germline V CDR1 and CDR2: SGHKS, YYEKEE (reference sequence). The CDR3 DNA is TGTGCCAGCAGCTTGGGGGGGACAAGTCCAGATACGCAGTATTTT. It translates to CASSLGGTSPDTQYF.

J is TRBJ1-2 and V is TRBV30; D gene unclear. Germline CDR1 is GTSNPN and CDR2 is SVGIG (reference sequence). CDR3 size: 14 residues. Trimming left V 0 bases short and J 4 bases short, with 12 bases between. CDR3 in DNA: TGTGCCTGGAGTGTAAAGGGAGTTGGCTATGGCTACACCTTC. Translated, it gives CAWSVKGVGYGYTF.

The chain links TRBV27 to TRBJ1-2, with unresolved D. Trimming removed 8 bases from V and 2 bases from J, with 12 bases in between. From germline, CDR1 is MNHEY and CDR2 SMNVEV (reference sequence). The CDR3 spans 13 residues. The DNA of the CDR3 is TGTGCCAGCGCCCCGGGAGTCAACTATGGCTACACCTTC. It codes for CASAPGVNYGYTF.

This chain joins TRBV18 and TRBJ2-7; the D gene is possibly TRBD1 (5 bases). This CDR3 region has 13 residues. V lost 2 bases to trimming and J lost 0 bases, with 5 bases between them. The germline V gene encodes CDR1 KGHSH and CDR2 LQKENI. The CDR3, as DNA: TGTGCCAGCTCACCAGACAGCTCCTACGAGCAGTACTTC. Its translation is CASSPDSSYEQYF.

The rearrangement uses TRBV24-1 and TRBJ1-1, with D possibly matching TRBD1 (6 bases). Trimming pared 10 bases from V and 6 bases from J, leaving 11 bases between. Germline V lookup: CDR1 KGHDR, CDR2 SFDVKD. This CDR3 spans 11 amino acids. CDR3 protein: CATGTGSEAFF. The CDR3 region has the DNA TGTGCCACAGGAACAGGGTCTGAAGCTTTCTTT.

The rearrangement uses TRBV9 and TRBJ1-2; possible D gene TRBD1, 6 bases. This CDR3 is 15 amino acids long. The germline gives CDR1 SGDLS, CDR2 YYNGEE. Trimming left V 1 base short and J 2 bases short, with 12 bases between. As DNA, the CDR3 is TGTGCCAGCAGCGTACACCGGACAGCCAACTATGGCTACACCTTC. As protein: CASSVHRTANYGYTF.